This T cell receptor beta chain was observed in a study of vaccination effects on CD4 cells after COVID-19 (dated by TCRdb to between 2021 and 2024). About the study as a whole: The ViraFEST assay stimulated PBMC with viral peptide pools and then used TCR sequencing to identify antigen-specific CD4+ T cell clonotypes by expansion. The Oncomine TCR Beta short-read assay on an Illumina iSeq 100 was used to sequence cultures from other donors in the study. About 1.8 million PBMC per well were cultured with around 10 ug/ml peptides in IMDM containing approximately 4.7% human AB serum, about 9 IU/ml IL-2 and gentamicin. SARS-CoV-2 spike-specific CD4+ TCR repertoires were compared before and after mRNA vaccination in COVID-19 convalescent patients and in infection-naive vaccine recipients. Post-vaccine samples across the study were collected a median of 72 days after the second dose, with a range of 14 to 241. Altogether, around eleven COVID-19 convalescent patients and 4 SARS-CoV-2-naive healthy vaccine recipients made up the full study.

After 10 to 11 days of culture, CD4+ T cells were isolated with the EasySep CD4+ T cell isolation kit. Each participant received two doses of an mRNA SARS-CoV-2 vaccine, either BNT162b2 or mRNA-1273. Negative nucleocapsid antibody results before and after vaccination confirmed that the healthy vaccine recipients had no prior SARS-CoV-2 infection. Half of the culture medium was replaced with fresh IL-2-containing medium on days 3 and 7. Unless noted otherwise, every peptide stimulation condition was grown in triplicate wells. PBMC were separated from whole blood using Ficoll-Paque Plus gradient centrifugation and were then either cryopreserved at -140C or used fresh. The QIAamp micro DNA kit was used to extract genomic DNA from the cultured CD4+ T cells. The full study reports these points: Both infection-induced and vaccine-induced clones contracted markedly at late post-vaccination timepoints, which is consistent with waning T cell responses. The study was limited by a small number of convalescent patients, and early post-infection timepoints were lacking. In healthy vaccine recipients, vaccine-induced clones were almost all SARS-CoV-2 mono-reactive, with only 1 of 255 cross-reactive with common cold coronaviruses.

The CDR3 holds 17 amino acids from the cysteine to the phenylalanine. Only the CDR3 part of the read is kept: 51 bases, read in frame from the first base. The V end loses 0 bases and the J end loses 0 bases, and a stretch of 16 bases separates them. Looking up the germline V gene (reference sequence) yields CDR1 GTSNPN and CDR2 SVGIG. Details on this clone: Its binding antigen is unknown. No much larger clone exists at a distance of one base, and base qualities are not known.

The protocol used for the library was the immunoSEQ multiplex PCR assay. DNA from the CD4+ T cells that had been cultured and isolated underwent TCR beta CDR3 sequencing. The source study handled its data this way. Non-productive TCR sequences were discarded, and reads were trimmed to the CDR3 region, with only CDR3s of 7 or more amino acids retained. Antigen-specific clonotypes were identified with the MANAFEST web app by comparing expansion in peptide wells against reference cultures. Positive clones required FDR<0.05 expansion versus reference and all other wells, odds ratio above 5, and frequency above 0.1% in two replicate wells. A clonotype was called cross-reactive if it was significantly expanded both in SARS-CoV-2 spike wells and in at least one common cold coronavirus spike condition. Levenshtein distance calculated with the stringdist R package was used to assess CDR3 similarity, and unrooted trees were constructed with ape in R 3.6.1. TCRdb mirrors the immuneACCESS table, restricted to in-frame sequences. Some clones are absent from its copies; in checked studies, under half trace to an unresolved V gene, and the reason for the others is unknown. D and trimming come from the DNA, and the V and J calls and clone size come from that table. Across this sample there are fewer than 75,000 clones, with less than 85% seen only once. Clones ranked in the top ten supply over 2% of the sample.

Here the chain combines TRBV30 and TRBJ2-3; the D gene cannot be named for sure. This sequence was found in a human donor who received a COVID-19 vaccine. The sample was CD4+ T cells from PBMCs cultured without peptide, taken after COVID-19 vaccination. The base sequence is TGTGCCTGGAGTGTAACCCGACTGACGGGTAGCACAGATACGCAGTATTTT. Its protein is CAWSVTRLTGSTDTQYF.